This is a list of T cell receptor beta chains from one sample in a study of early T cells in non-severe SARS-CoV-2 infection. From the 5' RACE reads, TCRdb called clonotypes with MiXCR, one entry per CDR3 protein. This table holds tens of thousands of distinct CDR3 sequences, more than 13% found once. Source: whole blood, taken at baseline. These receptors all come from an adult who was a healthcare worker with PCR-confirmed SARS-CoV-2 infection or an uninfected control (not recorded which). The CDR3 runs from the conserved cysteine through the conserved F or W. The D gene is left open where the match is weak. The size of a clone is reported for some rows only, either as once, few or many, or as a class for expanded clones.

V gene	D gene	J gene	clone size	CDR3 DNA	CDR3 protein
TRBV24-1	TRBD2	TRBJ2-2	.	TGTGCCACCAGTGAGGGAGGGAGTCCGTCCGGGGAGCTGTTTTTT	CATSEGGSPSGELFF
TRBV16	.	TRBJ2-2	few	TGTGCCAGCAGCCAATCGTCCGGGGAGCTGTTTTTT	CASSQSSGELFF
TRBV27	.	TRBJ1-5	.	TGTGCCAGCAGCATGATAAATCAGCCCCAGCATTTT	CASSMINQPQHF
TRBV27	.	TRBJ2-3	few	TGTGCCAGCATACGGAGTCCTTATACCACAGATACGCAGTATTTT	CASIRSPYTTDTQYF
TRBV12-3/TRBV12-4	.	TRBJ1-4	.	TGTGCCAGCAGTTTAGGAGGGAAACTGTTTTTT	CASSLGGKLFF
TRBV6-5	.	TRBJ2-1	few	TGTGCCAGCAGCCCTCCGGGGGGCAAGTCGGGTGAGCAGTTCTTC	CASSPPGGKSGEQFF
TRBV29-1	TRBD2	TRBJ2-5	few	TGCAGCGTTACCTCTCTGTGGGGGGAGGGGACCCAGTACTTC	CSVTSLWGEGTQYF
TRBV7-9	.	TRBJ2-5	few	TGTGCCAGCAGCTTAAGGGGCGAGACCCAGTACTTC	CASSLRGETQYF
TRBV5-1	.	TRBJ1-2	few	TGCGCCAGCAGCTCTGGCAGTAACTATGGCTACACCTTC	CASSSGSNYGYTF
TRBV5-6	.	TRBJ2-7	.	TGTGCCAGCACCCGGAGGGCTACGAACTACGAGCAGTACTTC	CASTRRATNYEQYF
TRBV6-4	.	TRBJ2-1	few	TGTGCCAGCAGTGACACCCACCACAATGAGCAGTTCTTC	CASSDTHHNEQFF
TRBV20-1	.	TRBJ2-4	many	TGCAGTGCTAGAGATTCGTGGGGGGACATTCAGTACTTC	CSARDSWGDIQYF
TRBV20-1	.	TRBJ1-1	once	TGCAGTGCTAGAAGGCTTCCCCCCACAGACACTGAAGCTTTCTTT	CSARRLPPTDTEAFF
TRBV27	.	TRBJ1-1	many	TGTGCCAGCGGGGGCGCGAGTACTGAAGCTTTCTTT	CASGGASTEAFF
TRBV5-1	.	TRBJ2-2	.	TGCGCCAGCAGATCGTACGAGAACACCGGGGAGCTGTTTTTT	CASRSYENTGELFF
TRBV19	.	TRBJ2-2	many	TGTGCCAGTAGTAGCGGGCTGCGAGGGGAGCTGTTTTTT	CASSSGLRGELFF
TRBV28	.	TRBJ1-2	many	TGTGCCAGCAGTACCCACCCCGGGGGGTGGGGTATATCCTATGGCTACACCTTC	CASSTHPGGWGISYGYTF
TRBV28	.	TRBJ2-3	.	TGTGCCAGCAGAAGTGAGACAGATACGCAGTATTTT	CASRSETDTQYF
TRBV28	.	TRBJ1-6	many	TGTGCCAGCAATGTATTTAATAATTCACCCCTCCACTTT	CASNVFNNSPLHF
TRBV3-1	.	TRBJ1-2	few	TGTGCCAGCAGCAGCCGGGACCCCAACTATGGCTACACCTTC	CASSSRDPNYGYTF
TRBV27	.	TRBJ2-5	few	TGTGCCAGCAGTTTCAAACGCGGCCAAGAGACCCAGTACTTC	CASSFKRGQETQYF
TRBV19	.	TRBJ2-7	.	TGTGCCAGTAGTAGATACGGGGACGAGCAGTACTTC	CASSRYGDEQYF
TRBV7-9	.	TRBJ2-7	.	TGTGCCAGCAGCTCCTTCGGGCAGGGTTTGTACGAGCAGTACTTC	CASSSFGQGLYEQYF
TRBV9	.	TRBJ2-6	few	TGTGCCAGCAGTCGTCGGGGAGGGGCCAACGTCCTGACTTTC	CASSRRGGANVLTF
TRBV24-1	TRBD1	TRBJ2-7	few	TGTGCCACCCAATTCCCGCGGGGACAGGGTAGCTACGAGCAGTACTTC	CATQFPRGQGSYEQYF
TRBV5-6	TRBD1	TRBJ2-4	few	TGTGCCAGCAGCTTGGGGACAGGGGGAGACATTCAGTACTTC	CASSLGTGGDIQYF
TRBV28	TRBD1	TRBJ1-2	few	TGTGCCAGCAGGCCAGGGGGCTGGGGCTACACCTTC	CASRPGGWGYTF
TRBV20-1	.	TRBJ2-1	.	TGCAGTGCTAAGGTGGGGAACTACAATGAACAGTTCTTC	CSAKVGNYNEQFF
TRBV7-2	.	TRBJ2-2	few	TGTGCCAGCAGCGCCCGATTTCCCGGGGAGCTGTTTTTT	CASSARFPGELFF
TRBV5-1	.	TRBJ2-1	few	TGCGCCAGCAGTCAATCTACCGGTGGTGAGCAGTTCTTC	CASSQSTGGEQFF
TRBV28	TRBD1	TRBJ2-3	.	TGTGCCAGCAGTCGACCGGAGACAGGGCGCAATTTAGATACGCAGTATTTT	CASSRPETGRNLDTQYF
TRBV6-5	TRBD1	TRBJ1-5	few	TGTGCCAGCAGTCCGGGACAGGGCGATCAGCCCCAGCATTTT	CASSPGQGDQPQHF
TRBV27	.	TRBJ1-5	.	TGTGCCAGCAGTACAGGAAAAGGGCCCCAGCATTTT	CASSTGKGPQHF
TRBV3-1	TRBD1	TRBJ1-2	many	TGTGCCAGCAGCCCAACCGGGACAGGGGCCGGCTACACCTTC	CASSPTGTGAGYTF
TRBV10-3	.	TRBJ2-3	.	TGTGCCATCAGAGACAGCCTAACTGATACGCAGTATTTT	CAIRDSLTDTQYF
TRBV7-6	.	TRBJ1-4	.	TGTGCCAGCAGCCCAACTGGGACGGATAATGAAAAACTGTTTTTT	CASSPTGTDNEKLFF
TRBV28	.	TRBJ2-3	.	TGTGCCAGCAGTGAGGGTAGGGGAACTCGCACAGATACGCAGTATTTT	CASSEGRGTRTDTQYF
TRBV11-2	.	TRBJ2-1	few	TGTGCCAGCAGCTTAGGACTAGGCCAGATTGAGCAGTTCTTC	CASSLGLGQIEQFF
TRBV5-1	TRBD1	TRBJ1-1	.	TGCGCCAGCACCATAGGGGACAGGGTACTTAAGCCCACTGAAGCTTTCTTT	CASTIGDRVLKPTEAFF
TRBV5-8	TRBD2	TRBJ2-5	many	TGTGCCAGCAGCAACGGACTAGCGGGAGCAGAGACCCAGTACTTC	CASSNGLAGAETQYF
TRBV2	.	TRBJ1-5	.	TGTGCCAGCAGTGGCCCGGGTAGCAATCAGCCCCAGCATTTT	CASSGPGSNQPQHF
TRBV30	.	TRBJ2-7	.	TGTGCCTGGAGCGCCAACTGGGGACACCAAGGCTTC	CAWSANWGHQGF
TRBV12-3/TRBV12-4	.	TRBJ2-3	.	TGTGCCAGCAGTTTTAACACAGATACGCAGTATTTT	CASSFNTDTQYF
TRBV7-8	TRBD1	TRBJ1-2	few	TGTGCCAGCAGCTTAGCGAACGCGGGACAGGGTGGAGGTATGCGTGGCTACACCTTC	CASSLANAGQGGGMRGYTF
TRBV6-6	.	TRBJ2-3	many	TGTGCCAGCAGTGGACCGGGACCTAATACGCAGTATTTT	CASSGPGPNTQYF
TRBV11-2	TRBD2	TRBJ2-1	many	TGTGCCAGCAGCCGAGCGGGGGCCCTAGGAAATGAGCAGTTCTTC	CASSRAGALGNEQFF
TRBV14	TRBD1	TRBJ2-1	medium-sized	TGTGCCAGCAGCCAAGACTGGGACAGTGGAAATGAGCAGTTCTTC	CASSQDWDSGNEQFF
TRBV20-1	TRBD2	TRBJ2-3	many	TGCAGTGCCGTCAGGGGTAGAGGCGGGAGGGCCTCAGATACGCAGTATTTT	CSAVRGRGGRASDTQYF
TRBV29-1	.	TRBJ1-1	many	TGCAGCGTTAAGGCAGGCTGGGGCATGAACACTGAAGCTTTCTTT	CSVKAGWGMNTEAFF
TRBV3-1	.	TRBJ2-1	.	TGTGCCAGCAGCCAGGGGGCCGGGGGTGAGCAGTTCTTC	CASSQGAGGEQFF
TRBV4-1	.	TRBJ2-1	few	TGCGCCAGCAGCCAAGACCACCGGAATGAGCAGTTCTTC	CASSQDHRNEQFF
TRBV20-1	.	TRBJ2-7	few	TGCAGTGCCATCAAAAGAAGTGGAGACGAGCAGTACTTC	CSAIKRSGDEQYF
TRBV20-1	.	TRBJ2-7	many	TGCAGTGCTAGAAGGAATTACGAGCAGTACTTC	CSARRNYEQYF
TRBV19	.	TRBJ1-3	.	TGTGCCAGTAATTTAAACAGCCGATGGGGAAACACCATATATTTT	CASNLNSRWGNTIYF
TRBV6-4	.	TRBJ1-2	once	TGTGCCAGCAGCGATGACACACTCTATGGCTACACCTTC	CASSDDTLYGYTF
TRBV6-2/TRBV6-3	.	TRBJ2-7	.	TGTGCCTCCAGGAGGGGTAGCGGAACCTACGAGCAGTACTTC	CASRRGSGTYEQYF
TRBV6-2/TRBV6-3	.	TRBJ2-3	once	TGTGCCAGCAGTTATGGAGGGACTCCCACAGATACGCAGTATTTT	CASSYGGTPTDTQYF
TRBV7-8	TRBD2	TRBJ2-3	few	TGTGCCAGCAGCTTAGCGCGGTTGGCGGGGGCAGATACGCAGTATTTT	CASSLARLAGADTQYF
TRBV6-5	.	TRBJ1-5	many	TGTGCCAGCAGTGCAGGGTTTTCGGGGCAGCCCCAGCATTTT	CASSAGFSGQPQHF
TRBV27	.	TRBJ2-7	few	TGTGCCAGCAGTCAGAGGGAACCTTCCTACGAGCAGTACTTC	CASSQREPSYEQYF